This T cell receptor (beta chain) was observed in a study of blood T cell repertoires in COVID-19. Study summary: The study drew acute and convalescent COVID-19 samples from the United States, Italy and Spain.

The V end lost 4 bases, the J end lost 5 bases, and 14 bases lay between the germline ends. Looked up from germline, CDR1 is MNHEY and CDR2 is SMNVEV (reference sequence). The CDR3 runs 14 residues. Generated by immunoSEQ multiplex PCR, the TCRdb table keeps only in-frame clones and is missing some. Altogether 200,000 to 250,000 clones are present, around 90% being singletons, with the ten largest covering approximately 7%. The clonotype comes from a woman aged 70-85 years with active or convalescent COVID-19. Input material: peripheral blood. The rearrangement joins TRBV27 to TRBJ1-2; a possible D gene is TRBD1 (5 bases). Here the CDR3 DNA reads TGTGCCAGCAGTTATTCCAAAGGGACTTATGGCTACACCTTC. Translated: CASSYSKGTYGYTF.